Many counts were recorded for the clone carrying this T cell receptor (beta chain). Antigen unknown. TCRdb re-called the 5' RACE reads with MiXCR, one entry per CDR3 protein. The data contain some 390,000 distinct CDR3 sequences, 6.2% of them seen just once; the ten biggest clones take up about 15%. The source of the sample is a study of T cells after yellow fever vaccination. General study results and limits: Subsequent to the booster, the majority of primary-vaccination clones reappeared (under 98% CD4, approximately 90% CD8). A limited proportion of clonotypes was detected within both the CD4 and CD8 compartments.

The CDR3 has 16 amino acids. Germline V gene lookup returns CDR1 SGHKS and CDR2 YYEKEE (reference sequence). V lost 4 bases and J lost 4; bases outside the gene matches: 10. The TCR originated in a man aged 25-45 years who received the YFV17D yellow fever vaccine. This specimen was PBMCs, taken 5 days after the yellow fever booster vaccination. V and J are TRBV5-5 and TRBJ1-2; 10 bases align to TRBD1. DNA of the CDR3: TGTGCCAGCAGCGCACATGGACAGGGGGAGCCCTATGGCTACACCTTC. This encodes CASSAHGQGEPYGYTF. The complete variable domain, with remaining parts taken from reference TRBV5-5 and TRBJ1-2, reads DAGVTQSPTHLIKTRGQQVTLRCSPISGHKSVSWYQQVLGQGPQFIFQYYEKEERGRGNFPDRFSARQFPNYSSELNVNALLLGDSALYLCASSAHGQGEPYGYTFGSGTRLTVV.